This T cell receptor beta chain is from a study of T cell clonality in common variable immunodeficiency. Looked up from germline, CDR1 is SGHTA and CDR2 is FQGTGA. V was pared by 0 bases and J by 1 base, with 19 bases between. The CDR3 extends over 19 amino acids. This clone was counted ten times or more. The antigen is undetermined. The read stops 3 residues short of the end of the CDR3; the missing end is completed from the germline J gene. Sequencing input was equivalent genomic DNA from CVID and controls. Some clones are missing from TCRdb's copy, which holds only in-frame ones; the method was immunoSEQ multiplex PCR. Recorded here are tens of thousands of clones, none singletons. Both groups were predominantly of Caucasian heritage. Regarding the study as a whole: Fewer TCRbeta clones were shared among CVID subjects than controls. Fewer deletions and N-nucleotide insertions were reportedly seen in common variable immunodeficiency TCR beta sequences.

The source of this sequence is a person between 18 and 75 years old in good health. The sequenced sample was peripheral blood mononuclear cells. This chain connects TRBV7-3 to TRBJ2-1, with D perhaps matching TRBD2 (5 bases). CDR3 DNA, as far as it was read: TGTGCCAGCAGCTTAACCAGCGGTACTCTTCCCGGTTCCTACAATGAG. It codes for CASSLTSGTLPGSYNE. The CDR3 in its entirety is CASSLTSGTLPGSYNEQFF.